This entry lists 10 T cell receptor beta chains sequenced from one sample in a study of Graves' ophthalmopathy and Graves' hyperthyroidism. From RNA, the CDR3 regions of TCR beta chains were amplified and sequenced. An initial RT-PCR round employing HTBI primers preceded a second-round multiplex PCR. TCRdb re-called the multiplex PCR reads through MiXCR, storing one row per CDR3 protein. The sample records almost 750,000 distinct CDR3 sequences, roughly two fifths being singletons. The sample was peripheral blood. The receptors derive from an adult man with Graves' ophthalmopathy.

This clonotype was recorded many times. The V and J genes are TRBV7-9 and TRBJ2-7; tentative D call: TRBD2 (6 bases). The CDR3 sequence is 13 residues long. V was cut by 2 bases and J by 4 bases, with 9 bases left in between. Germline values: CDR1 SEHNR, CDR2 FQNEAQ (reference sequence). The CDR3 region has the DNA TGTGCCAGCAGCTTAAACGGGGGATACGAGCAGTACTTC. Protein sequence: CASSLNGGYEQYF.

This clonotype was counted a few times. The chain recombines TRBV7-9 with TRBJ2-2; D not certain. The CDR3 sequence is 14 residues long. CDR1 is SEHNR, CDR2 FQNEAQ, per germline (reference sequence). Trimming took 3 bases from V and 0 from J, leaving 5 bases between them. The CDR3 spells CASSFVPNTGELFF. As DNA, the CDR3 is TGTGCCAGCAGCTTTGTCCCGAACACCGGGGAGCTGTTTTTT.

The chain recombines TRBV5-4 with TRBJ1-2; D remains ambiguous. The CDR3 runs 13 residues. Germline V gene lookup returns CDR1 SGHNT and CDR2 YYREEE (reference sequence). V lost 10 bases, J lost 3 bases, and 16 bases lay in between. In DNA, the CDR3 is TGTGCCTGGACCAAACGCGCGTACTATGGCTACACCTTC. Its translation is CAWTKRAYYGYTF.

This clonotype occurred a few times. V gene TRBV7-9 combines with J gene TRBJ1-5; D gene uncertain. The CDR3 consists of 13 residues. Trimming took 8 bases from V and 0 from J, leaving 8 bases between them. Per germline, CDR1 SEHNR and CDR2 FQNEAQ (reference sequence). CDR3 coding DNA: TGTGCCAGCGGAACGACTAGCAATCAGCCCCAGCATTTT. Protein sequence: CASGTTSNQPQHF.

The chain is built from TRBV2 and TRBJ1-5; D unresolved. This CDR3 spans 12 amino acids. CDR1 is SNHLY, CDR2 FYNNEI, per germline. The germline V and J ends were trimmed by 6 bases and 9 bases, with 12 bases remaining between them. The CDR3 here is CASSPREGPQHF. CDR3 nucleotides: TGTGCCAGCAGCCCCCGGGAGGGGCCCCAGCATTTT.

This clonotype was seen a handful of times. The rearrangement joins TRBV7-2 to TRBJ2-2; D is unresolved. Germline lookup yields CDR1 SGHTA and CDR2 FQGNSA. This CDR3 is 16 amino acids long. Trimming pared 5 bases from V and 0 bases from J, leaving 13 bases between. The CDR3 region has the DNA TGTGCCAGCAGCCCCTACACCCAAGCGAACACCGGGGAGCTGTTTTTT. It yields the protein CASSPYTQANTGELFF.

This clonotype was counted a single time. The chain has TRBV7-8 and TRBJ2-7; the D is unclear. The CDR3 length is 14 residues. The germline V gene encodes CDR1 SGHVS and CDR2 FQNEAQ. The CDR3 protein is CARDAAGPSYEQYF. CDR3 nucleotide sequence: TGTGCTAGAGATGCGGCAGGACCCTCCTACGAGCAGTACTTC.

Here the CDR3 DNA reads TGTGCCAGCAGTTACTCTCGACAGGCCTACGAGCAGTACTTC. It encodes CASSYSRQAYEQYF. The chain joins TRBV6-6 to TRBJ2-7; the D gene is possibly TRBD1 (6 bases). The CDR3 is 14 residues long. Germline loops: CDR1 MNHNY, CDR2 SVGAGI (reference sequence). Trimming shortened V by 0 bases and J by 2 bases, and 8 bases separated the two germline ends.

This sequence joins TRBV7-9 and TRBJ1-4; tentative D call: TRBD1 (5 bases). The CDR3 loop spans 16 amino acids. Trimming shortened V by 5 bases and J by 3 bases, and 16 bases separated the two germline ends. The germline gives CDR1 SEHNR, CDR2 FQNEAQ (reference sequence). The CDR3 coding sequence is TGTGCCAGCAGCCATCCGGGGCAGGGCCCTAATGAAAAACTGTTTTTT. Protein product: CASSHPGQGPNEKLFF.

The chain carries TRBV7-2 and TRBJ1-2; 8 nucleotides line up with TRBD1. The CDR3 runs to 15 residues. The trim removed 1 base at V and 4 bases at J, leaving 5 bases unmatched. CDR1 and CDR2 (germline): SGHTA, FQGNSA. CDR3 amino acids: CASSLDSTGGYGYTF. The CDR3 DNA follows: TGTGCCAGCAGCTTAGATTCAACAGGGGGCTATGGCTACACCTTC.